This T cell receptor beta chain comes out of a study of blood T cell repertoires in COVID-19. Germline V lookup: CDR1 SEHNR, CDR2 FQNEAQ (reference sequence). V lost 5 bases to trimming and J lost 10 bases; unmatched junction nucleotides: 11. CDR3 length: 14 residues. Sequenced by immunoSEQ multiplex PCR; TCRdb stores in-frame clones only, minus some. The sample consists of about 220,000 clones, approximately 82% of them appearing once. The chain recombines TRBV7-9 with TRBJ2-1; 7 bases map to TRBD1. The sequenced sample consisted of peripheral blood. The source is a woman of 80 years or more with acute or convalescent COVID-19. CDR3 loop: CASSPGQASKEQFF. As DNA, the CDR3 is TGTGCCAGCAGCCCAGGACAGGCGTCCAAGGAGCAGTTCTTC.